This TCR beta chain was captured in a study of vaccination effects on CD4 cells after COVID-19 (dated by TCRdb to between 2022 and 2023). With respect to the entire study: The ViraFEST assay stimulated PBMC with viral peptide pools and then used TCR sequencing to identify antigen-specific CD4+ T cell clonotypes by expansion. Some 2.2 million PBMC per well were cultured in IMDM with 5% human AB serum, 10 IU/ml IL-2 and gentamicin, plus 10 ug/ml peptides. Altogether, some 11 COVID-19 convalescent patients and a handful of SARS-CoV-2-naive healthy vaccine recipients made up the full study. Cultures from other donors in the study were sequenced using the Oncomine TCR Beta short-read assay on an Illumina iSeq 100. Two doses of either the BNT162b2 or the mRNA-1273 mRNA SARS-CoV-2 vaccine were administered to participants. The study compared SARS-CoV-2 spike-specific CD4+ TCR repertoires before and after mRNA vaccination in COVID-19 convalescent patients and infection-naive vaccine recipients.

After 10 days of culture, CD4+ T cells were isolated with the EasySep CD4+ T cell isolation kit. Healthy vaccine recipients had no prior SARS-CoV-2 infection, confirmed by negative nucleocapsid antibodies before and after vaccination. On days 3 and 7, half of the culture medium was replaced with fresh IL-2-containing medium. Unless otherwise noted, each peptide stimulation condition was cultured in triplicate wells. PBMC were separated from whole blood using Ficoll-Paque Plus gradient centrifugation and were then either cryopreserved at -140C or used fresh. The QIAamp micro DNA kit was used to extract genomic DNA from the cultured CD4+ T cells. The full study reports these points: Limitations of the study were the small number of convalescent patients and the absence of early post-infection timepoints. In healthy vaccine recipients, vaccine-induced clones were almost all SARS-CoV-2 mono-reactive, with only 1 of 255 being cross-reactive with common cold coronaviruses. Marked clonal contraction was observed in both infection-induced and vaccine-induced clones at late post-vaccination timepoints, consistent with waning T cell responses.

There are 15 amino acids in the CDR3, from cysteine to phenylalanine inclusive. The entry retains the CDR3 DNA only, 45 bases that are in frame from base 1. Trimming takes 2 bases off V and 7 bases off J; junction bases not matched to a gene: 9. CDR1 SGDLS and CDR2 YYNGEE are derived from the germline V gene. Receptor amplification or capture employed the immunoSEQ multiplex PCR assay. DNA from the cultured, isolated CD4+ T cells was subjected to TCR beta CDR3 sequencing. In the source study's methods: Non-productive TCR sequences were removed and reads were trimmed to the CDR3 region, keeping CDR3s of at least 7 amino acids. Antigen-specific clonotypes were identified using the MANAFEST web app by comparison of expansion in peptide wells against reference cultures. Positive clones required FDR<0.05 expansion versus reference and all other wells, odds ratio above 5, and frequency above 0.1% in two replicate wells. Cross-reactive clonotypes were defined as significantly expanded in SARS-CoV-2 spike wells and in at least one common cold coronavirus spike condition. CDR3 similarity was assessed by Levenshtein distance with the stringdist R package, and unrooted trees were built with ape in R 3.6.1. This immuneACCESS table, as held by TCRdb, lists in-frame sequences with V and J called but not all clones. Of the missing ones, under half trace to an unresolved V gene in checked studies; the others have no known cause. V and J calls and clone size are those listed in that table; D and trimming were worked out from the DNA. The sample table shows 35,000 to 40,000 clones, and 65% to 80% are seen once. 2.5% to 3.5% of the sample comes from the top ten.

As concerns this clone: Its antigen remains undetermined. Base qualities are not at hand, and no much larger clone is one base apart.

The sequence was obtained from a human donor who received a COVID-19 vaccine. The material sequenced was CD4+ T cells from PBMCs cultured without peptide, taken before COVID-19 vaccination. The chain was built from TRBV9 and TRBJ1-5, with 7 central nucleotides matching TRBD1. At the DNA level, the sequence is TGTGCCAGCAGCGTCGACAGGGACTTTAGGCAGCCCCAGCATTTT. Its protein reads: CASSVDRDFRQPQHF.